This is a list of T cell receptor beta chains from one sample in a study of blood T cells in healthy people across ages. TCRdb analysed the 5' RACE reads with MiXCR anew, one entry per CDR3 protein. The sample holds approximately 770,000 distinct CDR3 sequences; more than 45% are singletons and the top ten take 20% to 25%. The sample comprised blood. These receptors were taken from a man between 25 and 39 years old in good health. Each CDR3 is given with its conserved first and last residue. D genes are given only for firm matches. The size field is filled for only some rows; it gives once, few, many or a size class.

j_call: TRBJ2-7; clone_size: few; d_call: .; cdr3_length: 14; v_call: TRBV20-1; cdr3_aa: CSAMVGLGTYEQYF; cdr3_nt: TGCAGTGCTATGGTGGGCCTCGGGACTTACGAGCAGTACTTC
j_call: TRBJ2-3; clone_size: .; d_call: .; cdr3_length: 13; v_call: TRBV13; cdr3_aa: CASEGGGEDTQYF; cdr3_nt: TGTGCCAGCGAGGGTGGGGGAGAAGATACGCAGTATTTT
j_call: TRBJ2-7; clone_size: .; d_call: .; cdr3_length: 16; v_call: TRBV5-1; cdr3_aa: CASSLEPPTGSLGLYF; cdr3_nt: TGCGCCAGCAGCTTGGAACCCCCGACAGGCAGCCTGGGGCTGTACTTC
j_call: TRBJ2-1; clone_size: .; d_call: TRBD1; cdr3_length: 13; v_call: TRBV5-5; cdr3_aa: CASTGQGYNEQFF; cdr3_nt: TGTGCCAGCACGGGACAGGGGTACAATGAGCAGTTCTTC
j_call: TRBJ2-4; clone_size: .; d_call: .; cdr3_length: 15; v_call: TRBV7-2; cdr3_aa: CASSPNRGGGDIQYF; cdr3_nt: TGTGCCAGCAGCCCTAACAGGGGGGGCGGGGACATTCAGTACTTC
j_call: TRBJ2-7; clone_size: .; d_call: TRBD1; cdr3_length: 15; v_call: TRBV12-3/TRBV12-4; cdr3_aa: CASSFSPGTGNEQYF; cdr3_nt: TGTGCCAGCAGTTTCAGTCCCGGGACAGGGAATGAGCAGTACTTC
j_call: TRBJ1-5; clone_size: .; d_call: TRBD1; cdr3_length: 15; v_call: TRBV7-2; cdr3_aa: CASGVGTGFSQPQHF; cdr3_nt: TGTGCCAGCGGGGTAGGGACAGGGTTTAGTCAGCCCCAGCATTTT
j_call: TRBJ2-3; clone_size: few; d_call: TRBD2; cdr3_length: 17; v_call: TRBV7-9; cdr3_aa: CASSPRLAGGPGDTQYF; cdr3_nt: TGTGCCAGCAGTCCAAGACTAGCGGGAGGCCCGGGTGATACGCAGTATTTT
j_call: TRBJ2-3; clone_size: .; d_call: TRBD2; cdr3_length: 15; v_call: TRBV28; cdr3_aa: CASSVAGAFLDTQYF; cdr3_nt: TGTGCCAGCAGTGTAGCGGGAGCTTTTTTGGATACGCAGTATTTT
j_call: TRBJ1-1; clone_size: .; d_call: .; cdr3_length: 13; v_call: TRBV5-5; cdr3_aa: CASSLTWYTEAFF; cdr3_nt: TGTGCCAGCAGCTTGACATGGTACACTGAAGCTTTCTTT
j_call: TRBJ2-3; clone_size: once; d_call: TRBD2; cdr3_length: 16; v_call: TRBV7-2; cdr3_aa: CASSLVASGMGDTQYF; cdr3_nt: TGTGCCAGCAGCTTAGTAGCCAGCGGGATGGGAGATACGCAGTATTTT
j_call: TRBJ2-3; clone_size: few; d_call: .; cdr3_length: 14; v_call: TRBV7-2; cdr3_aa: CASSVDSSTDTQYF; cdr3_nt: TGTGCCAGCAGCGTGGACAGTAGCACAGATACGCAGTATTTT
j_call: TRBJ1-2; clone_size: .; d_call: .; cdr3_length: 12; v_call: TRBV6-5; cdr3_aa: CASQGPNYGYTF; cdr3_nt: TGTGCCAGCCAGGGGCCCAACTATGGCTACACCTTC
j_call: TRBJ2-5; clone_size: .; d_call: TRBD1; cdr3_length: 15; v_call: TRBV15; cdr3_aa: CATSRATGGMETQYF; cdr3_nt: TGTGCCACCAGCAGGGCGACAGGGGGCATGGAGACCCAGTACTTC
j_call: TRBJ2-7; clone_size: .; d_call: .; cdr3_length: 15; v_call: TRBV4-3; cdr3_aa: CASSQDGVRPYEQYF; cdr3_nt: TGCGCCAGCAGCCAAGATGGGGTCCGACCCTACGAGCAGTACTTC
j_call: TRBJ1-6; clone_size: .; d_call: .; cdr3_length: 15; v_call: TRBV20-1; cdr3_aa: CSAPGGSSYNSPLHF; cdr3_nt: TGCAGTGCCCCGGGGGGCAGCTCCTATAATTCACCCCTCCACTTT